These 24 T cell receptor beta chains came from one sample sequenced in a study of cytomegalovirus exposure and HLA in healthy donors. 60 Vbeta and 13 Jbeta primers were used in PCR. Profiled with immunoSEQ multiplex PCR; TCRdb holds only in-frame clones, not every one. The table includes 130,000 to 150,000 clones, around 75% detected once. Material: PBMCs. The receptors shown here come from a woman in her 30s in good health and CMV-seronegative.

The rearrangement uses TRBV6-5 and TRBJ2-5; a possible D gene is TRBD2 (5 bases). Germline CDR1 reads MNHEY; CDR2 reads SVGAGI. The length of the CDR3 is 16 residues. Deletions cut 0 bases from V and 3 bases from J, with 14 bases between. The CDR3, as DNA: TGTGCCAGCAGTTACTCGAGGAGGCAGGCCGAAGAGACCCAGTACTTC. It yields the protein CASSYSRRQAEETQYF.

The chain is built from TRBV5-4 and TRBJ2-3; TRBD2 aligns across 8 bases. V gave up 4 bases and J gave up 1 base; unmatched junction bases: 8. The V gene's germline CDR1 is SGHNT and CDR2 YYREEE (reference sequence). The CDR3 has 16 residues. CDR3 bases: TGTGCCAGCAGCGTGAATAGCGGGATCGGCACAGATACGCAGTATTTT. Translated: CASSVNSGIGTDTQYF.

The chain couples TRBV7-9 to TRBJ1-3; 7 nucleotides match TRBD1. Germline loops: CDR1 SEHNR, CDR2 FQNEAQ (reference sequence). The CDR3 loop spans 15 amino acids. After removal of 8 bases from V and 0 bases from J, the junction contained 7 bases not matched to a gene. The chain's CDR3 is CASGRDSYSGNTIYF. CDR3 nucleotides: TGTGCCAGCGGAAGGGACAGCTACTCTGGAAACACCATATATTTT.

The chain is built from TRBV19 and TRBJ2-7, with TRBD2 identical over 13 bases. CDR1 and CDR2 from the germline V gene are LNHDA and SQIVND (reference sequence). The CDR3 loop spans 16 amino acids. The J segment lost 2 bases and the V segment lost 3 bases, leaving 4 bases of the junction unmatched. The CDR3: CASSMTSGRLTYEQYF. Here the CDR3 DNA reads TGTGCCAGTAGTATGACTAGCGGGAGGCTTACCTACGAGCAGTACTTC.

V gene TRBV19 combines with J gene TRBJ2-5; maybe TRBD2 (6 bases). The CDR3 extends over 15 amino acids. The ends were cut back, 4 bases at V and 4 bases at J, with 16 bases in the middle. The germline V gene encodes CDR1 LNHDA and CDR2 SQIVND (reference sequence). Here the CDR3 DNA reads TGTGCCAGTAGTACGGGGACGGTGGGGGGAGAGACCCAGTACTTC. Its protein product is CASSTGTVGGETQYF.

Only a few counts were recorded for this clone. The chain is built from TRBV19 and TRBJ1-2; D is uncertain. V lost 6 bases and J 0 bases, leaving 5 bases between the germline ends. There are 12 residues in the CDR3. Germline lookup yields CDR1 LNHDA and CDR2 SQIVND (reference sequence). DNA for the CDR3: TGTGCCAGTAGGGCCTCTAACTATGGCTACACCTTC. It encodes CASRASNYGYTF.

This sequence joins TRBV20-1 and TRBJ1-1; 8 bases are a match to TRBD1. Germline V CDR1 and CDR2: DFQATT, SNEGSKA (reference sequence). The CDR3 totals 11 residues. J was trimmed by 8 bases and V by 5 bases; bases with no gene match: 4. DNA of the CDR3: TGCAGTGCTTACCGGGACAGGGAAGCTTTCTTT. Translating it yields CSAYRDREAFF.

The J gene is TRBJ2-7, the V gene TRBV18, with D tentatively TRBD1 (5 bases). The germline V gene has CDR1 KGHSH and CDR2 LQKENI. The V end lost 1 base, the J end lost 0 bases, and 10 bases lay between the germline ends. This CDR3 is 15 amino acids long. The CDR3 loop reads CASSPRRGSSYEQYF. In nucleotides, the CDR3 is TGTGCCAGCTCACCACGTAGGGGAAGCTCCTACGAGCAGTACTTC. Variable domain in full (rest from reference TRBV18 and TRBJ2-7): NAGVMQNPRHLVRRRGQEARLRCSPMKGHSHVYWYRQLPEEGLKFMVYLQKENIIDESGMPKERFSAEFPKEGPSILRIQQVVRGDSAAYFCASSPRRGSSYEQYFGPGTRLTVT.

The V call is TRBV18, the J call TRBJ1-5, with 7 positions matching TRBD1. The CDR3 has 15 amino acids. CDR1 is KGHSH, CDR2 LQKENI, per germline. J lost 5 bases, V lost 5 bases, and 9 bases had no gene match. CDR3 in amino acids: CASSATGVRYQPQHF. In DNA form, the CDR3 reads TGTGCCAGCTCAGCCACAGGGGTGAGGTATCAGCCCCAGCATTTT.

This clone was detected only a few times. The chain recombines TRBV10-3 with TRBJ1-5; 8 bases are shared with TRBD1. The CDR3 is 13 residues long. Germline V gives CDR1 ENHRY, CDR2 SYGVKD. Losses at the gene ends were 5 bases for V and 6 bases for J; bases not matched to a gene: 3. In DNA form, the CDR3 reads TGTGCCATCAGTACAGGGGGTGGTCAGCCCCAGCATTTT. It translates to CAISTGGGQPQHF.

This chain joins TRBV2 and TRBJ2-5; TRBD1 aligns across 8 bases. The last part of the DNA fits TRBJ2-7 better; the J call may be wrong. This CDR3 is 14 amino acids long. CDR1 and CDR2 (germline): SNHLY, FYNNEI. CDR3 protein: CASSRTGKTYEQYF. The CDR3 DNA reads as TGTGCCAGCAGTCGGACAGGGAAAACCTACGAGCAGTACTTC.

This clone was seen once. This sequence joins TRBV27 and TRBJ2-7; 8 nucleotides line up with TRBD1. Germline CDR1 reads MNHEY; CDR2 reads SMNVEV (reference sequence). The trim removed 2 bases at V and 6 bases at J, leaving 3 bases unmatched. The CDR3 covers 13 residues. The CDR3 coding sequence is TGTGCCAGCAGTTTAGACGACAGGGGCGAGCAGTACTTC. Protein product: CASSLDDRGEQYF.

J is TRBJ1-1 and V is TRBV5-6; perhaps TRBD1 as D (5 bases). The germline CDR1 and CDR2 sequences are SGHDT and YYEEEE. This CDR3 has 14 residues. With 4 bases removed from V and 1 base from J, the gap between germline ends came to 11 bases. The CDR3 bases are TGTGCCAGCAGCCCGCTCCAGGGGAACACTGAAGCTTTCTTT. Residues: CASSPLQGNTEAFF.

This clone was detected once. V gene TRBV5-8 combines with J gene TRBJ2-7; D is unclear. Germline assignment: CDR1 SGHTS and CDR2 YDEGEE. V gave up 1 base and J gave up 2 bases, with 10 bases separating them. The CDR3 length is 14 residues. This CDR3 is CASSLQGGPYEQYF. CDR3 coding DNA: TGTGCCAGCAGCTTGCAAGGCGGTCCCTACGAGCAGTACTTC.

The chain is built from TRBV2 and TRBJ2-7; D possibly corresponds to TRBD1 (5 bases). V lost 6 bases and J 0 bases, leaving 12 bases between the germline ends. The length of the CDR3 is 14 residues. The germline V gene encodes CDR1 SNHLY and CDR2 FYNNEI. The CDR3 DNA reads TGTGCCAGCAGAAGGACATTCCTCTCCTACGAGCAGTACTTC. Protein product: CASRRTFLSYEQYF. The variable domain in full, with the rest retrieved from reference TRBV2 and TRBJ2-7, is EPEVTQTPSHQVTQMGQEVILRCVPISNHLYFYWYRQILGQKVEFLVSFYNNEISEKSEIFDDQFSVERPDGSNFTLKIRSTKLEDSAMYFCASRRTFLSYEQYFGPGTRLTVT.

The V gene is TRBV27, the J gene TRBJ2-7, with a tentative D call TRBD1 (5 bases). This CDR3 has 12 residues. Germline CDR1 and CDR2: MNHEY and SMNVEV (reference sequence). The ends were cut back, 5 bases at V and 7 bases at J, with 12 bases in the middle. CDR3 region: CASSPQGPEQYF. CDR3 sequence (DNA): TGTGCCAGCAGTCCTCAGGGTCCAGAGCAGTACTTC.

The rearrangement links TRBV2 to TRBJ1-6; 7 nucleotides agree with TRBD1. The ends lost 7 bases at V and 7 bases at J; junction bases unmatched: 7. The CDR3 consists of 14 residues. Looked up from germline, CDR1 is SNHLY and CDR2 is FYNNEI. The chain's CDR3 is CASKPGQSNSPLHF. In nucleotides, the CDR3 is TGTGCCAGCAAGCCGGGACAGTCGAATTCACCCCTCCACTTT.

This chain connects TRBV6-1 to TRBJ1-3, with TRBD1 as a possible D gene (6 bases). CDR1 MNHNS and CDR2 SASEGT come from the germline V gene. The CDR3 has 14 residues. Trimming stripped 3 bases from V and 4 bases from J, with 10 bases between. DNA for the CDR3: TGTGCCAGCAGTGAGGGGGCAGAGGGAAACACCATATATTTT. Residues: CASSEGAEGNTIYF.

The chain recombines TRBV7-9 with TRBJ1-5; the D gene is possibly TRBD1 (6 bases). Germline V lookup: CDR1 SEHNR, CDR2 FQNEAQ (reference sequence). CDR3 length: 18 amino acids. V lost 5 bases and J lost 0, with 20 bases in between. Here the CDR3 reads CASSLETGTLYSNQPQHF. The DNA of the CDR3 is TGTGCCAGCAGCCTGGAGACCGGGACACTATATAGCAATCAGCCCCAGCATTTT.

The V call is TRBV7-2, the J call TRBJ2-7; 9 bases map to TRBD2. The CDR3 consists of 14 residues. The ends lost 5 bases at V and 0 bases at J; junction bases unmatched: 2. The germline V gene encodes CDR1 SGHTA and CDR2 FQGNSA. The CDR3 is CASSRTSASYEQYF. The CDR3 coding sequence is TGTGCCAGCAGCCGGACTAGCGCCTCCTACGAGCAGTACTTC.

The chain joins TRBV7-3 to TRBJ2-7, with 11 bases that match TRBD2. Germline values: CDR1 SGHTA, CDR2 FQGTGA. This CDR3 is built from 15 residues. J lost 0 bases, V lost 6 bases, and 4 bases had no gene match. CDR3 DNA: TGTGCCAGCAGTCTTAGCGGGGGGGGCTCCTACGAGCAGTACTTC. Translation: CASSLSGGGSYEQYF.

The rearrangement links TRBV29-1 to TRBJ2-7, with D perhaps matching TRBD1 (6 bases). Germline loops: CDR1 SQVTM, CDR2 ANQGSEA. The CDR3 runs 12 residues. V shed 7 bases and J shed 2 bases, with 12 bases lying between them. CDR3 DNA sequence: TGCAGCGGTACACAGGGTGCCTACGAGCAGTACTTC. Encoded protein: CSGTQGAYEQYF.

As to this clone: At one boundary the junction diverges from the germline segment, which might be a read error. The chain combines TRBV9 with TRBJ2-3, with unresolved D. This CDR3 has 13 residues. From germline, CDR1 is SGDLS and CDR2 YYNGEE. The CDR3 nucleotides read TGTGGCAGCAGCGTAGATTCCCTGGATACGCAGTATTTT. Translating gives CGSSVDSLDTQYF.

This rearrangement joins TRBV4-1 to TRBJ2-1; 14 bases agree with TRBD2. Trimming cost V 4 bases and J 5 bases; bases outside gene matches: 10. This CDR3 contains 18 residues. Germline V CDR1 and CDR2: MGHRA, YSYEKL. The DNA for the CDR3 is TGCGCCAGCAGCCCCACCGGGACTAGCGGGAGCGTAGACAATGAGCAGTTCTTC. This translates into CASSPTGTSGSVDNEQFF.